This T cell receptor beta chain was recorded in a study of blood T cell repertoires in COVID-19. Across the whole study: COVID-19 samples from acute and convalescent phases originated in the United States, Italy and Spain. From T cells, B-cell-depleted T cells, or PBMCs came the material, which was cDNA or gDNA.

In the study's own analysis: Amplification of reference gene primers was used by the study to estimate nucleated cell counts. TCRdb's table, derived via immunoSEQ multiplex PCR, lists solely in-frame clones and lacks some. Clone size and V and J calls were adopted from that table, with D and trimming inferred from the DNA. Of 93,000 or so clones listed, about 90% are singletons. The ends lost 5 bases at V and 6 bases at J; junction bases unmatched: 9. The CDR3 consists of 15 residues. Germline values: CDR1 MRHNA, CDR2 SNTAGT. The J gene is TRBJ2-3, the V gene TRBV6-4; 9 positions agree with TRBD1. Sequenced material: peripheral blood. This clonotype was sampled from a human donor in a cohort sampled during active COVID-19. DNA for the CDR3: TGTGCCAGCAGTACCGGACAGGGGCAATCGGATACGCAGTATTTT. Encoded protein: CASSTGQGQSDTQYF.